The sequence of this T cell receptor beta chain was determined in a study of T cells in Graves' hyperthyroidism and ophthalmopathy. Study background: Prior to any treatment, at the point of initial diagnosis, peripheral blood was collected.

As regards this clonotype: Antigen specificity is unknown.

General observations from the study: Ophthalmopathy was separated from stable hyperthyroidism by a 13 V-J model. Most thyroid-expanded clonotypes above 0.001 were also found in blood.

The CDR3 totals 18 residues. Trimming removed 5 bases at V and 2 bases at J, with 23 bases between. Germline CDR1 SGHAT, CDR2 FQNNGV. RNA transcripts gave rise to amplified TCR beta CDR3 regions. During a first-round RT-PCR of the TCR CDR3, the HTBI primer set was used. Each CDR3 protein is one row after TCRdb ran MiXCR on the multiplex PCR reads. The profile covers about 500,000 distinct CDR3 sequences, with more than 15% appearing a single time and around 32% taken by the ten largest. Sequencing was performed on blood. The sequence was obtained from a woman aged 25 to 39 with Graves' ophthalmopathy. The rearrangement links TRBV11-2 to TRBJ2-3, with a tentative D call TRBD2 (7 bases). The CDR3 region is CASSPGEGFRYSTDTQYF. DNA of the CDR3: TGTGCCAGCAGCCCAGGGGAGGGTTTCCGGTACTCCACAGATACGCAGTATTTT.